This T cell receptor (beta chain) is drawn from a study of blood T cells in healthy people across ages. Sample-barcoded 5' priming and a J-beta primer mix drove a second PCR of roughly 7 to 11 cycles. TCRdb itself ran the 5' RACE reads through MiXCR, one entry per CDR3 protein. The sample holds over 1,500,000 distinct CDR3 sequences, about 39% seen once. Details on this clonotype: Its antigen is not known.

Researchers report isolating at least 6 million PBMCs per sample. Germline CDR1 reads PRHDT; CDR2 reads FYEKMQ (reference sequence). This CDR3 region has 15 residues. Germline trimming cut 8 bases from V and 3 bases from J; bases unmatched to any gene: 8. General observations from the study: Roughly linearly, TCR beta diversity per million T cells fell as age increased. CMV status of donors was unknown, possibly confounding expanded clonotype changes.

This chain links TRBV13 with TRBJ2-1, with 9 bases matching TRBD2. The sample consisted of blood. The TCR sequence derives from a human donor in good health. DNA for the CDR3: TGTGCCAGCTTTCAAAAGCGGGGGGTCTACAATGAGCAGTTCTTC. As protein: CASFQKRGVYNEQFF.